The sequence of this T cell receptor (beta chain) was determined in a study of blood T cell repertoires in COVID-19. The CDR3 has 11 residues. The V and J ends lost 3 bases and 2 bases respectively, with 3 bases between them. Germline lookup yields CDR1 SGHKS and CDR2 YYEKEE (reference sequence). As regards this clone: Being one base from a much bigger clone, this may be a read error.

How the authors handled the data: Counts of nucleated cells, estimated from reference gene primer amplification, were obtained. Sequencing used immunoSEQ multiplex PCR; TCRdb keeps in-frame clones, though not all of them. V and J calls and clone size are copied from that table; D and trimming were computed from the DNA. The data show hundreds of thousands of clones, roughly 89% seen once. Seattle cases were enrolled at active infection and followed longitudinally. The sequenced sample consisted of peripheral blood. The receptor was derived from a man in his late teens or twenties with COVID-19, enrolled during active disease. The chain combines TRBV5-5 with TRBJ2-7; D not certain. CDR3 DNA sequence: TGTGCCAGCAGCTCAGCCTACGAGCAGTACTTC. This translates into CASSSAYEQYF.